The 31 T cell receptor beta chains below come from one sample, sequenced in a study of blood T cell repertoires in COVID-19. Assay: immunoSEQ multiplex PCR; the TCRdb copy retains only in-frame clones and omits some. The table shows around 150,000 clones, with about 88% occurring only once. The specimen was peripheral blood. All receptors derive from a man younger than 30 with acute or convalescent COVID-19.

The rearrangement links TRBV10-3 to TRBJ1-2; D unclear. The length of the CDR3 is 15 residues. Trimming shortened V by 0 bases and J by 2 bases, and 10 bases separated the two germline ends. The germline CDR1 and CDR2 sequences are ENHRY and SYGVKD. Written as DNA, the CDR3 is TGTGCCATCAGTGAGTCGATGTCCCAGAACTATGGCTACACCTTC. Its protein is CAISESMSQNYGYTF.

This clone has a single count. The chain joins TRBV14 to TRBJ2-1, with 7 nucleotides matching TRBD2. Germline V gene data show CDR1 as SGHDN and CDR2 as FVKESK. V was clipped by 4 bases and J by 9 bases; unmatched bases: 6. This CDR3 is built from 13 residues. The CDR3 here is CASSPRLAGEQFF. In DNA, the CDR3 is TGTGCCAGCAGCCCCCGACTAGCAGGTGAGCAGTTCTTC.

The rearrangement uses TRBV23-1 and TRBJ2-2, with D unclear. TRBV23-1 counts as an open reading frame of uncertain function. This CDR3 is built from 13 residues. Trimming took 4 bases from V and 0 from J, leaving 3 bases between them. CDR3 sequence (DNA): TGCGCCAGCAGTCCCTCGAACACCGGGGAGCTGTTTTTT. It specifies CASSPSNTGELFF.

The chain is built from TRBV5-8 and TRBJ2-1, with 11 bases aligning to TRBD1. This CDR3 comprises 14 residues. CDR1 and CDR2 from the germline V gene are SGHTS and YDEGEE. The V gene end was trimmed by 3 bases and the J gene end by 6 bases; junction bases not matched to a gene: 2. CDR3 sequence reads: CASSSGQGGNEQFF. DNA for the CDR3: TGTGCCAGCAGCTCGGGACAGGGGGGCAATGAGCAGTTCTTC.

This chain uses TRBV5-1 with TRBJ1-2; TRBD1 is a possible D gene (6 bases). The V end was cut by 3 bases, the J end by 7 bases, with 16 bases between. Germline V gene lookup returns CDR1 SGHRS and CDR2 YFSETQ. The CDR3 spans 14 residues. The CDR3 reads CASSSDGGSGGYTF. CDR3 in DNA: TGCGCCAGCAGCTCGGATGGGGGCTCGGGTGGCTACACCTTC.

This chain connects TRBV30 to TRBJ1-1; TRBD1 might be the D (5 bases). V was cut by 0 bases and J by 5 bases, with 19 bases left in between. Germline lookup yields CDR1 GTSNPN and CDR2 SVGIG (reference sequence). The CDR3 extends over 16 amino acids. The CDR3 protein is CAWSVNGQGAETEAFF. CDR3 in DNA: TGTGCCTGGAGTGTAAATGGACAAGGGGCGGAAACTGAAGCTTTCTTT.

This clone was counted only a few times. The chain recombines TRBV5-1 with TRBJ1-1; tentative D call: TRBD1 (5 bases). The CDR3 covers 14 residues. Trimming removed 4 bases at V and 4 bases at J, with 14 bases between. Germline V gene lookup returns CDR1 SGHRS and CDR2 YFSETQ. CDR3 sequence reads: CASSRQFLGTEAFF. The CDR3 region has the DNA TGCGCCAGCAGCCGACAGTTCTTGGGCACTGAAGCTTTCTTT.

The chain joins TRBV11-2 to TRBJ2-5; D uncertain. CDR3 length: 15 amino acids. The V end lost 3 bases, the J end lost 0 bases, and 11 bases lay between the germline ends. Germline V gene data show CDR1 as SGHAT and CDR2 as FQNNGV. The CDR3 loop reads CASSLAQSYQETQYF. In nucleotides, the CDR3 is TGTGCCAGCAGCTTGGCACAGTCGTACCAAGAGACCCAGTACTTC.

The CDR3 bases are TGTGCCTGGAGGGAGGGGCGATACACAGATACGCAGTATTTT. Translating gives CAWREGRYTDTQYF. This chain uses TRBV30 with TRBJ2-3; tentative D call: TRBD2 (6 bases). CDR3 length equals 14 residues. V was clipped by 3 bases and J by 2 bases, with 12 bases between them. From germline, CDR1 is GTSNPN and CDR2 SVGIG (reference sequence).

The chain employs TRBV6-6 and TRBJ2-2, with D tentatively TRBD1 (6 bases). The germline gives CDR1 MNHNY, CDR2 SVGAGI (reference sequence). V lost 2 bases and J lost 0, with 10 bases in between. The CDR3 consists of 16 residues. The DNA of the CDR3 is TGTGCCAGCAGTTACCGCAGGGGCCCGAACACCGGGGAGCTGTTTTTT. This translates into CASSYRRGPNTGELFF.

This chain joins TRBV7-9 and TRBJ1-2; TRBD1 matches at 8 bases. Germline V gene sequence: CDR1 SEHNR, CDR2 FQNEAQ (reference sequence). J gave up 8 bases and V 5 bases, and 7 bases lay outside the gene matches. This CDR3 contains 13 residues. The CDR3 sequence: CASSPRTGTGYTF. For the CDR3, the DNA is TGTGCCAGCAGCCCGAGGACAGGGACCGGCTACACCTTC.

This clone occurred a few times. The V call is TRBV5-1, the J call TRBJ2-2; no clear D gene. Trimming took off 0 bases at V and 7 bases at J, with 7 bases between the two ends. This CDR3 contains 13 residues. CDR1 is SGHRS and CDR2 is YFSETQ in the germline V gene. The chain's CDR3 is CASSLAQDGELFF. CDR3 bases: TGCGCCAGCAGCTTGGCCCAGGACGGGGAGCTGTTTTTT.

The CDR3 loop is CAISDAAGAGNTIYF. For the CDR3, the DNA is TGTGCCATCAGTGATGCGGCAGGGGCTGGAAACACCATATATTTT. The chain carries TRBV10-3 and TRBJ1-3; D possibly corresponds to TRBD1 (6 bases). Trimming took 3 bases from V and 2 from J, leaving 11 bases between them. Germline V gives CDR1 ENHRY, CDR2 SYGVKD. There are 15 residues in the CDR3.

This chain joins TRBV7-3 and TRBJ2-2, with 7 bases identical to TRBD1. This CDR3 comprises 17 residues. V shed 2 bases and J 6 bases; nucleotides not matched to a gene: 12. Germline loops: CDR1 SGHTA, CDR2 FQGTGA. In DNA, the CDR3 is TGTGCCAGCAGCTTATTGTTGAGGGGGCGGAAGTCCGGGGAGCTGTTTTTT. This translates into CASSLLLRGRKSGELFF.

V and J are TRBV19 and TRBJ1-2; D is uncertain. The CDR3 sequence is 13 residues long. Trimming removed 3 bases from V and 0 bases from J, with 5 bases in between. CDR1 and CDR2 (germline): LNHDA, SQIVND (reference sequence). Here the CDR3 reads CASSISTNYGYTF. The CDR3 DNA reads as TGTGCCAGTAGTATTAGCACTAACTATGGCTACACCTTC.

This clone was detected once. V is TRBV4-1 and J is TRBJ1-5, with a possible D match to TRBD1 (5 bases). Germline V CDR1 and CDR2: MGHRA, YSYEKL. The CDR3 extends over 16 amino acids. The V gene lost 1 base and the J gene lost 7 bases, with 17 bases spanning the gap. DNA of the CDR3: TGCGCCAGCAGCCAAGTAGTGGGGCGGGAGGACCAGCCCCAGCATTTT. This translates into CASSQVVGREDQPQHF.

The chain employs TRBV2 and TRBJ2-2; 9 nucleotides agree with TRBD1. Germline values: CDR1 SNHLY, CDR2 FYNNEI. Trimming took 5 bases from V and 6 from J; bases not matched to a gene: 7. The CDR3 has 15 amino acids. CDR3 nucleotides: TGTGCCAGCAGTAGACAGGGGGAAAGTCCCGGGGAGCTGTTTTTT. It translates to CASSRQGESPGELFF.

The chain combines TRBV2 with TRBJ1-1, with 10 bases matching TRBD1. CDR1 and CDR2 from the germline V gene are SNHLY and FYNNEI. The CDR3 consists of 16 residues. V dropped 10 bases and J dropped 5; count of bases not matched to a gene: 16. Here the CDR3 reads CATNGAGTGVWTEAFF. The DNA of the CDR3 is TGTGCCACTAACGGGGCCGGGACAGGGGTTTGGACTGAAGCTTTCTTT.

This clone was seen repeatedly, ten times or more. V gene TRBV7-3 combines with J gene TRBJ1-1; 8 nucleotides align to TRBD1. This CDR3 comprises 13 residues. Germline V gene data show CDR1 as SGHTA and CDR2 as FQGTGA. Trimming removed 5 bases from V and 6 bases from J; junction bases left unmatched: 5. The CDR3 nucleotides read TGTGCCAGCAGCCAACAGGGGGGCTCTGAAGCTTTCTTT. Residues: CASSQQGGSEAFF.

The CDR3 DNA sequence: TGTGCCACCACCCTGTCAGATGAGCAGTTCTTC. Protein: CATTLSDEQFF. The rearrangement joins TRBV11-2 to TRBJ2-1, with D unresolved. The V gene lost 10 bases and the J gene lost 8 bases, with 12 bases spanning the gap. CDR1 is SGHAT and CDR2 is FQNNGV in the germline V gene. CDR3 length equals 11 residues.

The gene calls are TRBV19 and TRBJ2-7, with D perhaps TRBD2 (6 bases). This CDR3 is built from 16 residues. Trimming pared 3 bases from V and 7 bases from J, leaving 22 bases between. Germline-derived CDR1 and CDR2 are LNHDA and SQIVND (reference sequence). The CDR3 DNA follows: TGTGCCAGTAGTATGGGGCCGGAGGGAGGCCTACGAGAGCAGTACTTC. It codes for CASSMGPEGGLREQYF.

The chain is built from TRBV7-9 and TRBJ1-1, with a weak D call TRBD1 (6 bases). Trimming stripped 2 bases from V and 3 bases from J, with 7 bases between. The CDR3 contains 13 residues. From germline, CDR1 is SEHNR and CDR2 FQNEAQ (reference sequence). DNA of the CDR3: TGTGCCAGCAGCTTACAGGGGCACACTGAAGCTTTCTTT. Amino acids: CASSLQGHTEAFF.

V gene TRBV28 combines with J gene TRBJ1-6; 10 bases agree with TRBD1. CDR1 and CDR2 from the germline V gene are MDHEN and SYDVKM. CDR3 size: 15 residues. The V and J ends lost 6 bases and 12 bases, in that order; junction bases with no gene match: 11. The CDR3 DNA is TGTGCCAGCAGCCAACCCGGGACAGGGGAACGACCCCTCCACTTT. Translated: CASSQPGTGERPLHF.

This rearrangement joins TRBV7-6 to TRBJ2-1, with D perhaps matching TRBD1 (6 bases). The V end lost 4 bases, the J end lost 8 bases, and 24 bases lay between the germline ends. CDR3 size: 17 residues. Looked up from germline, CDR1 is SGHVS and CDR2 is FNYEAQ. The CDR3 sequence: CASSSGGGAGAVDEQFF. CDR3 nucleotide sequence: TGTGCCAGCAGCTCCGGAGGTGGGGCAGGGGCGGTCGATGAGCAGTTCTTC.

The chain is built from TRBV19 and TRBJ1-5; no reliable D call. V gave up 8 bases and J gave up 6 bases, with 14 bases separating them. The CDR3 consists of 13 residues. From germline, CDR1 is LNHDA and CDR2 SQIVND (reference sequence). CDR3 region: CASASGDPQPQHF. The CDR3 bases are TGTGCCAGTGCCAGCGGGGATCCTCAGCCCCAGCATTTT. The full variable domain, rest sourced from reference TRBV19 and TRBJ1-5, is DGGITQSPKYLFRKEGQNVTLSCEQNLNHDAMYWYRQDPGQGLRLIYYSQIVNDFQKGDIAEGYSVSREKKESFPLTVTSAQKNPTAFYLCASASGDPQPQHFGDGTRLSIL.

This clone turned up a few times. The chain combines TRBV6-5 with TRBJ2-7, with 9 bases matching TRBD1. Germline loops: CDR1 MNHEY, CDR2 SVGAGI. The CDR3 runs 15 residues. Trimming took 0 bases from V and 2 from J; bases not matched to a gene: 2. The CDR3 region is CASSYSGQGPYEQYF. The CDR3 bases are TGTGCCAGCAGTTACTCAGGACAGGGGCCCTACGAGCAGTACTTC.

The rearrangement links TRBV19 to TRBJ1-5; possibly TRBD1 for D (5 bases). In germline, CDR1 is LNHDA, CDR2 SQIVND (reference sequence). V was cut by 8 bases and J by 3 bases, with 8 bases left in between. The CDR3 is 12 amino acids. The CDR3, as DNA: TGTGCCAGTGACAGTCTCAATCAGCCCCAGCATTTT. As protein: CASDSLNQPQHF.

The chain links TRBV5-1 to TRBJ2-7; unclear D gene. Germline V gives CDR1 SGHRS, CDR2 YFSETQ. Trimming removed 6 bases from V and 4 bases from J, with 8 bases in between. There are 11 residues in the CDR3. The CDR3 DNA reads as TGCGCCAGCAACACGGAGTACGAGCAGTACGTC. It is translated as CASNTEYEQYV.

The chain joins TRBV12-3 or TRBV12-4 to TRBJ2-7; D is perhaps TRBD1 (6 bases). This CDR3 is built from 13 residues. Trimming took off 1 base at V and 6 bases at J, with 10 bases between the two ends. The CDR3 DNA follows: TGTGCCAGCAGTTTAGACAGGGTAGGCGAGCAGTACTTC. Residues: CASSLDRVGEQYF.

V and J are TRBV20-1 and TRBJ1-5; D possibly corresponds to TRBD1 (6 bases). Germline CDR1 and CDR2: DFQATT and SNEGSKA (reference sequence). The CDR3 extends over 11 amino acids. V shed 5 bases and J shed 11 bases, with 13 bases lying between them. CDR3 nucleotides: TGCAGTGCTCAAACCAGGGGATCCCAGCATTTT. Translation: CSAQTRGSQHF.

This clone was picked up a small number of times. The rearrangement joins TRBV6-5 to TRBJ1-1; D unclear. The CDR3 is 15 amino acids. Trimming removed 0 bases at V and 1 base at J, with 9 bases between. Germline V gene data show CDR1 as MNHEY and CDR2 as SVGAGI. CDR3 coding DNA: TGTGCCAGCAGTTACTCTAGAAGACAGAACACTGAAGCTTTCTTT. Translated: CASSYSRRQNTEAFF.